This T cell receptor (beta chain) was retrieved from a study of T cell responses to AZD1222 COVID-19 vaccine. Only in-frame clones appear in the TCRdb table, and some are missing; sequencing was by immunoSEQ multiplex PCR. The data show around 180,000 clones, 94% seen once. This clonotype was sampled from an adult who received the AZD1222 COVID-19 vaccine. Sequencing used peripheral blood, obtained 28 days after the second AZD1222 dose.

The DNA of the CDR3 is TGTGCCAGCAGCGTCCACAGGGGAGATGCTGAAGCTTTCTTT. It is translated as CASSVHRGDAEAFF. The gene calls are TRBV9 and TRBJ1-1; TRBD1 matches at 7 bases. The CDR3 is made up of 14 amino acids. The germline V gene encodes CDR1 SGDLS and CDR2 YYNGEE. Trimming cost V 2 bases and J 6 bases; bases outside gene matches: 7.